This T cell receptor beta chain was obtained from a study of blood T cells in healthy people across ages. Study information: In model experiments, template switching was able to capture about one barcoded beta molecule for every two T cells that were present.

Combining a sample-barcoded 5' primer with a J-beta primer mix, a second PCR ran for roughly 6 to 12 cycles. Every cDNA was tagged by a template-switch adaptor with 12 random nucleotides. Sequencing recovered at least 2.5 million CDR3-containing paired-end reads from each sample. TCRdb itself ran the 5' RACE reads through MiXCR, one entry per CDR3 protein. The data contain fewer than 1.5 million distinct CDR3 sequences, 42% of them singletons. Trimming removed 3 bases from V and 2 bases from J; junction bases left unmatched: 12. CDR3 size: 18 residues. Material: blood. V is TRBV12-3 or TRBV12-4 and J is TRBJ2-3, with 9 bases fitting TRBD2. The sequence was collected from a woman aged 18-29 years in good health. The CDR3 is CASSFRLAVTTYTDTQYF. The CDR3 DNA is TGTGCCAGCAGTTTTAGACTAGCGGTGACTACTTACACAGATACGCAGTATTTT.